The source of this TCR beta chain is a study of metastatic and nonmetastatic thyroid tumors. Study information: The comparison covered peripheral blood and tumor or nodule tissue in malignant and benign thyroid patients.

This clone has a handful of counts. There are 14 residues in the CDR3. Per germline, CDR1 MNHEY and CDR2 SMNVEV (reference sequence). TCRdb called clones again from the PCR reads with MiXCR. The data contain about 40,000 clones, 13% of them seen just once; the ten biggest clones take up over 7.5%. Nobody among the patients had been given any treatment before thyroid surgery. This clonotype was obtained from a female donor with papillary thyroid cancer or a benign thyroid nodule (not recorded which). Some clones in this sample may be carry-over from other donors' samples. The sequencing input was blood. The rearrangement joins TRBV27 to TRBJ2-2; no clear D. CDR3 in amino acids: CVGRVGRNTGELFF. Here the CDR3 DNA reads TGTGTCGGCAGAGTTGGAAGAAACACCGGGGAGCTGTTTTTT.